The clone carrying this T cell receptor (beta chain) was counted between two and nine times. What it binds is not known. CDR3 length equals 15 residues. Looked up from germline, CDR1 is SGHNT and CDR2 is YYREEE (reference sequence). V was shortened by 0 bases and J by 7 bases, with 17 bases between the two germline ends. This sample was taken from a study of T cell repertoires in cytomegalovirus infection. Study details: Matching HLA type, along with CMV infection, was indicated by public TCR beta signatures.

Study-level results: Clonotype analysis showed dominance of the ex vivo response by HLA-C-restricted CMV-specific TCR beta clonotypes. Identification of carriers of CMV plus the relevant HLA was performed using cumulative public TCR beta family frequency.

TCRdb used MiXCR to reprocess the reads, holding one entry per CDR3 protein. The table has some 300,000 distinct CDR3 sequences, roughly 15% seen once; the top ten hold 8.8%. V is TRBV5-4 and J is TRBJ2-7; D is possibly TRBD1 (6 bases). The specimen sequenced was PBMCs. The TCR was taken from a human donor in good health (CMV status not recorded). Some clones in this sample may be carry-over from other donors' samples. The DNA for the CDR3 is TGTGCCAGCAGCTTGGCCGGGCCTCTGGGGGCGGAGCAGTACTTC. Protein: CASSLAGPLGAEQYF.